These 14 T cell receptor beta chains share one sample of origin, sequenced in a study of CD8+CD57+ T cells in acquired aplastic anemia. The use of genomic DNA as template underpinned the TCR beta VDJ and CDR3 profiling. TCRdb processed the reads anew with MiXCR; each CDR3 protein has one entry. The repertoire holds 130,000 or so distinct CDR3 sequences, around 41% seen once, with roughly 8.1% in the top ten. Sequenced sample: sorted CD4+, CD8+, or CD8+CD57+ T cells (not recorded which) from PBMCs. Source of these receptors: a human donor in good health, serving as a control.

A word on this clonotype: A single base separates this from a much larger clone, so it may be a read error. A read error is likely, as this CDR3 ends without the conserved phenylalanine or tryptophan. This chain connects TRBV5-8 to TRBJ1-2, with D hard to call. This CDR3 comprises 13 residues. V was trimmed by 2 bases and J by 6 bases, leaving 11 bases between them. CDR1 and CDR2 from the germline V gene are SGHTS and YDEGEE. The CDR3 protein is CASSFHRGNGYTL. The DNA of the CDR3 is TGTGCCAGCAGCTTCCATCGGGGAAATGGCTACACCCTC.

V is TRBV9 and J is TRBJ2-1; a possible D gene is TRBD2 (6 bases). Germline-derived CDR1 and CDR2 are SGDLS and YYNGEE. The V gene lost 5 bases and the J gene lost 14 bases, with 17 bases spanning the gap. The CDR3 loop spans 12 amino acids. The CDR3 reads CASSLSGGSEFF. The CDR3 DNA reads TGTGCCAGCAGTTTATCAGGAGGGTCAGAGTTCTTC.

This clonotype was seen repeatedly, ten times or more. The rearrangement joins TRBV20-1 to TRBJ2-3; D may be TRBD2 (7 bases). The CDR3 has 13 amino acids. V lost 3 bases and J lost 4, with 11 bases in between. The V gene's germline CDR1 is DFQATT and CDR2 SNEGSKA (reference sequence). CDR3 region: CSARGGPSDTQYF. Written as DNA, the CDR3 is TGCAGTGCTAGGGGGGGGCCCTCAGATACGCAGTATTTT.

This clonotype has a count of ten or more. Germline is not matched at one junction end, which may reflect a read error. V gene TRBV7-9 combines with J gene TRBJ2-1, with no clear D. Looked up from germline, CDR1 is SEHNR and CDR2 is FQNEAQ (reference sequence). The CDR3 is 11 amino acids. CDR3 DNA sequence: TGTGCCAGCAGCCTCTACAATGGGCAGTTCTTC. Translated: CASSLYNGQFF.

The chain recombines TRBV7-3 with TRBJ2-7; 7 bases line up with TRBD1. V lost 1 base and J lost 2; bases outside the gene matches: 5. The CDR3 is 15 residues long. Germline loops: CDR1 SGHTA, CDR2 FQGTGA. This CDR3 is CASSLRPGGTYEQYF. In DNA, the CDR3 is TGTGCCAGCAGCTTAAGGCCAGGGGGTACCTACGAGCAGTACTTC.

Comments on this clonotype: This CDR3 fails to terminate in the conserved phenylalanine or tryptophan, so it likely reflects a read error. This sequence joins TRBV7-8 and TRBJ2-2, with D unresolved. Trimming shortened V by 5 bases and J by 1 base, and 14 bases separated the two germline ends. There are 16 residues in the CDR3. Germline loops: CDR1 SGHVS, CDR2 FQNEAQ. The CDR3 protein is CASSRRLAENTGELFV. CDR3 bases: TGTGCCAGCAGCCGGCGACTGGCGGAGAACACCGGGGAGCTGTTTGTT.

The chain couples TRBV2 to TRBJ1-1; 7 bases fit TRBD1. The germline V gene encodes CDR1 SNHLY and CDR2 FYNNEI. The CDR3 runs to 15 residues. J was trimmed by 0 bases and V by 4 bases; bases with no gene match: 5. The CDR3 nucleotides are TGTGCCAGCAGTGGGGGACAGTACCTGAACACTGAAGCTTTCTTT. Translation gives CASSGGQYLNTEAFF.

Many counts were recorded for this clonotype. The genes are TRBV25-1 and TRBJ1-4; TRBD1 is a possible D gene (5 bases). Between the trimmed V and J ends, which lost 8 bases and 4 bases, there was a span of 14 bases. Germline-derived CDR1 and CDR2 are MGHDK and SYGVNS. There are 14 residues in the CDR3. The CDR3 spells CASGGGAFNEKLFF. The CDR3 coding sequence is TGTGCCAGCGGGGGTGGGGCATTTAATGAAAAACTGTTTTTT.

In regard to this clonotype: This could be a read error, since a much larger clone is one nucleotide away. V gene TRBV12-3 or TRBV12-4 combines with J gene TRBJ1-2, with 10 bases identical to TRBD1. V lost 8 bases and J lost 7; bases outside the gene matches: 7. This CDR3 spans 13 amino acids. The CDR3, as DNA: TGTGCCAGCCCACGACAGGGGGCCGGTGGCTACACCTTC. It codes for CASPRQGAGGYTF.

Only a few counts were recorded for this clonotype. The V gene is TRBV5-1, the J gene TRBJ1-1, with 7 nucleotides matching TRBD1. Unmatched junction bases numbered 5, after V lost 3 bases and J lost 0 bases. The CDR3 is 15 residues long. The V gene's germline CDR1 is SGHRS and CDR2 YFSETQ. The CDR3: CASSYRQGLNTEAFF. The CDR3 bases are TGCGCCAGCAGCTATCGACAGGGTTTGAACACTGAAGCTTTCTTT.

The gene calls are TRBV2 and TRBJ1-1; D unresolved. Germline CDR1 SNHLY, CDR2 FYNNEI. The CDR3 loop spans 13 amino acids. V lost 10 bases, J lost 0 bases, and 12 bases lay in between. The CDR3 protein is CATQKNLNTEAFF. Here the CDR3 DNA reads TGTGCCACTCAGAAGAATTTGAACACTGAAGCTTTCTTT.

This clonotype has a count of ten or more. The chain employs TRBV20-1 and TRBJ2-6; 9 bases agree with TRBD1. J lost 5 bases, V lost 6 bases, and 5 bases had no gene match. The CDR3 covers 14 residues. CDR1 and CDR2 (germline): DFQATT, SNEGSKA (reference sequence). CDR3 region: CSASGTGWANVLTF. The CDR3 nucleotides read TGCAGTGCATCTGGGACAGGGTGGGCCAACGTCCTGACTTTC.

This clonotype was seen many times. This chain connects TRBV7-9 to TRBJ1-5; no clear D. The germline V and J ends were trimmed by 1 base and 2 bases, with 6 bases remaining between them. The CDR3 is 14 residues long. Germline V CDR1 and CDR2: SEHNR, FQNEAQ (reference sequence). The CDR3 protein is CASSLGGGNQPQHF. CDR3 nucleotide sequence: TGTGCCAGCAGCTTAGGTGGGGGCAATCAGCCCCAGCATTTT.

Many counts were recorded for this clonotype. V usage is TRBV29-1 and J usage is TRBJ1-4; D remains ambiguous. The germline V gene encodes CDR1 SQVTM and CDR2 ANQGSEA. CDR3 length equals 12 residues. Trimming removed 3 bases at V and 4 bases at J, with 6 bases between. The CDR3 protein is CSVEERNEKLFF. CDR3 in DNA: TGCAGCGTTGAGGAGCGTAATGAAAAACTGTTTTTT.